This T cell receptor (beta chain) is drawn from a study of early T cells in non-severe SARS-CoV-2 infection. As concerns this clonotype: Its antigen remains unknown. A junction end diverges from the germline sequence, so it may reflect a read error.

Findings and caveats of the study: Using VDJdb, the matching emphasized anti-spike CD8 responses while missing private and CD4 specificities.

TCRdb itself ran the 5' RACE reads through MiXCR, one entry per CDR3 protein. The repertoire consists of around 30,000 distinct CDR3 sequences, with 9% to 9.5% occurring once and the leading ten covering roughly 13%. CDR3 length: 13 amino acids. The chain links TRBV12-3 or TRBV12-4 to TRBJ1-6; D is ambiguous. The clonotype originates from an adult who was a healthcare worker with PCR-confirmed SARS-CoV-2 infection or an uninfected control (not recorded which). The sequenced sample consisted of whole blood. The CDR3 reads CANSLREDSPLHF. For the CDR3, the DNA is TGTGCCAACAGTTTACGGGAGGATTCACCCCTCCACTTT.